The 18 T cell receptor beta chains reported below all come from one sample, sequenced in a study of quantifying T cell responses using KT2 cells. Looking at the study overall: cDNA was made from DNase-treated RNA using alpha and beta constant primers.

The cDNA 3' end received a ligated oligonucleotide with a UMI. An equimolar mix of RC1.1 and RC1.2 primed the beta chain across TRBC1 and TRBC2. TCRdb passed the UMI-ligation and nested PCR reads through MiXCR, listing each CDR3 protein once. Of 40,000 to 50,000 distinct CDR3 sequences in the sample, 15% to 20% were seen once. Sequenced material: PBMCs spiked with cells of the T cell clone KT2. All receptors derive from a human donor.

The rearrangement links TRBV6-5 to TRBJ1-4; 8 bases are a match to TRBD1. This CDR3 spans 13 amino acids. Germline lookup yields CDR1 MNHEY and CDR2 SVGAGI. Germline trimming cut 6 bases from V and 8 bases from J; bases unmatched to any gene: 5. The CDR3 sequence is CASSRTGGEKLFF. The CDR3 coding sequence is TGTGCCAGCAGCCGAACAGGGGGAGAAAAACTGTTTTTT.

This clonotype appeared a few times. V and J are TRBV3-1 and TRBJ2-4; TRBD1 aligns across 12 bases. Unmatched junction bases numbered 14, after V lost 5 bases and J lost 0 bases. The CDR3 runs to 20 residues. CDR1 is LGHDT and CDR2 is YNNKEL in the germline V gene (reference sequence). The CDR3 DNA reads TGTGCCAGCAGCAAATCTTCCGGGACAGGGGGCGCTGGAGCCAAAAACATTCAGTACTTC. Its protein product is CASSKSSGTGGAGAKNIQYF. Variable domain in full (rest from reference TRBV3-1 and TRBJ2-4): DTAVSQTPKYLVTQMGNDKSIKCEQNLGHDTMYWYKQDSKKFLKIMFSYNNKELIINETVPNRFSPKSPDKAHLNLHINSLELGDSAVYFCASSKSSGTGGAGAKNIQYFGAGTRLSVL.

This clonotype has more than one count but fewer than ten. This chain joins TRBV20-1 and TRBJ2-5; D remains unclear. Germline V gene sequence: CDR1 DFQATT, CDR2 SNEGSKA (reference sequence). V dropped 0 bases and J dropped 5 bases, with 16 bases sitting between them. The length of the CDR3 is 15 residues. For the CDR3, the DNA is TGCAGTGCTAGAGAGATTGGGTCTGAGAGGGAGACCCAGTACTTC. Its protein is CSAREIGSERETQYF.

The chain employs TRBV2 and TRBJ2-7, with D perhaps TRBD1 (6 bases). CDR1 and CDR2 (germline): SNHLY, FYNNEI. The CDR3 has 11 residues. Trimming removed 6 bases at V and 4 bases at J, with 7 bases between. CDR3 nucleotide sequence: TGTGCCAGCAGGAGGGGGTACGAGCAGTACTTC. It encodes CASRRGYEQYF.

Of note for this clonotype: Germline and junction disagree at one end, which may indicate a read error. The DNA for the CDR3 is TGTGCCAGCAGCAGAAAGGACAGGGTCGCTCCCCCTATCTTT. Protein sequence: CASSRKDRVAPPIF. The chain carries TRBV5-6 and TRBJ1-1; TRBD1 matches 8 bases. The germline gives CDR1 SGHDT, CDR2 YYEEEE. The CDR3 runs 14 residues.

Points on this clonotype: One junction end does not reproduce the germline sequence, and a read error may be involved. J is TRBJ1-1 and V is TRBV2; D is ambiguous. Per germline, CDR1 SNHLY and CDR2 FYNNEI. The CDR3 extends over 9 amino acids. As DNA, the CDR3 is TGCTCAGGGAACACTGAAGCTTTCTTT. This encodes CSGNTEAFF.

The chain has TRBV12-3 or TRBV12-4 and TRBJ2-1; 11 nucleotides line up with TRBD2. There are 13 residues in the CDR3. V lost 6 bases to trimming and J lost 9 bases; unmatched junction nucleotides: 4. CDR3 in amino acids: CASRTSGISEQFF. The CDR3 region has the DNA TGTGCCAGCAGGACTAGCGGGATTAGTGAGCAGTTCTTC.

This chain joins TRBV3-1 and TRBJ1-2; TRBD1 is a possible D gene (5 bases). Germline V CDR1 and CDR2: LGHDT, YNNKEL (reference sequence). Trimming took off 5 bases at V and 2 bases at J, with 15 bases between the two ends. This CDR3 spans 15 amino acids. DNA of the CDR3: TGTGCCAGCAGCAGGACACCCTCAGAGAACTATGGCTACACCTTC. Protein: CASSRTPSENYGYTF.

This clonotype showed up just a few times. The chain recombines TRBV9 with TRBJ1-1; D gene uncertain. This CDR3 is 14 amino acids long. V lost 6 bases, J lost 3 bases, and 15 bases lay in between. The germline CDR1 and CDR2 sequences are SGDLS and YYNGEE. CDR3 sequence reads: CASTQTASDTEAFF. As DNA, the CDR3 is TGTGCCAGCACCCAGACGGCGTCGGACACTGAAGCTTTCTTT.

The chain combines TRBV7-8 with TRBJ2-1; D possibly matches TRBD1 or TRBD2 (5 bases each). Trimming took off 0 bases at V and 12 bases at J, with 24 bases between the two ends. Per the germline V gene, CDR1 is SGHVS and CDR2 is FQNEAQ. The CDR3 totals 17 residues. CDR3 nucleotide sequence: TGTGCCAGCAGCTTAGCGGACCCGGGACCGTACCCCACGCGGCAGTTCTTC. Translated, it gives CASSLADPGPYPTRQFF.

In this sample, this clonotype turned up a few times. V is TRBV6-1 and J is TRBJ2-7; TRBD1 is a possible D gene (6 bases). The CDR3 has 14 amino acids. V dropped 5 bases and J dropped 0 bases, with 11 bases sitting between them. Germline assignment: CDR1 MNHNS and CDR2 SASEGT. CDR3 nucleotides: TGTGCCAGCAGTTCTTGGACAGTCTCCTACGAGCAGTACTTC. Protein product: CASSSWTVSYEQYF.

V is TRBV11-2 and J is TRBJ2-7; TRBD2 matches at 7 bases. CDR3 size: 12 residues. Germline CDR1 SGHAT, CDR2 FQNNGV. The trim removed 3 bases at V and 11 bases at J, leaving 7 bases unmatched. CDR3 nucleotides: TGTGCCAGCAGCTTGGTCGGACTAGAAGAGTACTTC. Encoded protein: CASSLVGLEEYF.

This clonotype was found a few times. The J gene is TRBJ2-5, the V gene TRBV7-9, with D perhaps TRBD1 (6 bases). The CDR3 is 15 amino acids. Germline lookup yields CDR1 SEHNR and CDR2 FQNEAQ (reference sequence). The V and J ends lost 5 bases and 2 bases respectively, with 15 bases between them. The CDR3 nucleotides read TGTGCCAGCAGCCACAGGGAGTACCCTCAAGAGACCCAGTACTTC. Its translation is CASSHREYPQETQYF.

In its sample, this clonotype was seen a few times. V and J are TRBV7-9 and TRBJ1-1; D might be TRBD1 (5 bases). V shed 1 base and J shed 5 bases, with 14 bases lying between them. Germline V lookup: CDR1 SEHNR, CDR2 FQNEAQ (reference sequence). There are 15 residues in the CDR3. DNA for the CDR3: TGTGCCAGCAGCTTAGGTGGGGGACGTGGTACTGAAGCTTTCTTT. Its translation is CASSLGGGRGTEAFF.

Judged by abundance, this clonotype is medium-sized (0.01 to 0.1%). V usage is TRBV6-1 and J usage is TRBJ2-1; 8 bases line up with TRBD1. V was clipped by 0 bases and J by 3 bases; unmatched bases: 4. Germline V CDR1 and CDR2: MNHNS, SASEGT. CDR3 length equals 16 residues. The CDR3 is CASSEAAGTGYNEQFF. The CDR3 nucleotides are TGTGCCAGCAGTGAAGCTGCCGGGACAGGCTACAATGAGCAGTTCTTC.

This chain links TRBV5-1 with TRBJ2-7, with 8 positions matching TRBD2. V was clipped by 4 bases and J by 5 bases; unmatched bases: 8. CDR1 and CDR2 (germline): SGHRS, YFSETQ. This CDR3 is 14 amino acids long. CDR3 amino acids: CASSRSGSLNEQYF. The CDR3 nucleotides are TGCGCCAGCAGCCGGAGCGGGAGCCTCAACGAGCAGTACTTC.

This clonotype was picked up a small number of times. The CDR3 DNA reads TGTGCCAGCAGCACGCCTAGCGGGGGGTACAATGAGCAGTTCTTC. Its protein product is CASSTPSGGYNEQFF. The chain carries TRBV7-6 and TRBJ2-1, with TRBD2 identical over 11 bases. The CDR3 covers 15 residues. The germline gives CDR1 SGHVS, CDR2 FNYEAQ. Trimming at V came to 5 bases and at J to 4 bases, leaving 4 bases not matched to a gene.

This clonotype was recorded many times. V usage is TRBV3-1 and J usage is TRBJ2-5; tentatively, D is TRBD2 (5 bases). V was clipped by 5 bases and J by 1 base, with 11 bases between them. The CDR3 extends over 14 amino acids. CDR1 and CDR2 (germline): LGHDT, YNNKEL (reference sequence). This chain's CDR3 is CASSYGLSQETQYF. The CDR3 DNA sequence: TGTGCCAGCAGCTACGGACTGAGCCAAGAGACCCAGTACTTC.